What follows are 14 T cell receptor beta chains derived from one specimen sequenced in a study of blood T cell repertoires in COVID-19. TCRdb keeps only in-frame clones here, not all; method: immunoSEQ multiplex PCR. The data hold 200,000 to 300,000 clones, with nearly 95% observed a single time. Material for sequencing was peripheral blood. These receptors were collected from a young man with COVID-19, enrolled during active disease.

V gene TRBV18 combines with J gene TRBJ1-6; a weak D match, TRBD1 (6 bases). Germline loops: CDR1 KGHSH, CDR2 LQKENI. V was cut by 4 bases and J by 10 bases, with 8 bases left in between. This CDR3 spans 12 amino acids. The CDR3 region is CASSHRESPLHF. The CDR3 nucleotides read TGTGCCAGCTCACACAGGGAATCACCCCTCCACTTT.

The genes are TRBV18 and TRBJ1-3; TRBD1 is a possible D gene (6 bases). The CDR3 is made up of 14 amino acids. Per germline, CDR1 KGHSH and CDR2 LQKENI. Between the trimmed V and J ends, which lost 3 bases and 6 bases, there was a span of 12 bases. DNA of the CDR3: TGTGCCAGCTCACCGGGACAAGACCAAAACACCATATATTTT. Encoded protein: CASSPGQDQNTIYF.

Only one count was recorded for this clone. The genes are TRBV9 and TRBJ1-1; a possible D gene is TRBD1 (5 bases). Trimming removed 0 bases at V and 3 bases at J, with 12 bases between. Germline V gives CDR1 SGDLS, CDR2 YYNGEE. CDR3 size: 15 residues. In nucleotides, the CDR3 is TGTGCCAGCAGCGTAGAGCCAGGGTGGGACACTGAAGCTTTCTTT. Protein: CASSVEPGWDTEAFF.

This rearrangement joins TRBV30 to TRBJ1-1; possibly TRBD1 for D (5 bases). CDR3 size: 15 residues. Per germline, CDR1 GTSNPN and CDR2 SVGIG (reference sequence). Trimming removed 1 base from V and 4 bases from J, with 16 bases in between. Written as DNA, the CDR3 is TGTGCCTGGAGTGCCCTTGACGGGGGGGGCACTGAAGCTTTCTTT. Amino acids: CAWSALDGGGTEAFF.

J is TRBJ1-2 and V is TRBV27; 12 bases fit TRBD1. CDR1 is MNHEY, CDR2 SMNVEV, per germline (reference sequence). There are 14 residues in the CDR3. Trimming at V came to 6 bases and at J to 6 bases, leaving 5 bases not matched to a gene. The chain's CDR3 is CASSTGTGGNGYTF. For the CDR3, the DNA is TGTGCCAGCAGCACCGGGACAGGGGGCAATGGCTACACCTTC.

The chain links TRBV15 to TRBJ2-5; TRBD2 might be the D (5 bases). Looked up from germline, CDR1 is LNHNV and CDR2 is YYDKDF (reference sequence). This CDR3 region has 15 residues. V was pared by 0 bases and J by 2 bases, with 10 bases between. This CDR3 reads CATSRERQRQETQYF. The CDR3 nucleotides are TGTGCCACCAGCAGAGAACGGCAGCGGCAAGAGACCCAGTACTTC.

J is TRBJ1-2 and V is TRBV6-1, with D unclear. Trimming cost V 2 bases and J 8 bases, with 12 bases left between them. CDR3 size: 13 residues. Per the germline V gene, CDR1 is MNHNS and CDR2 is SASEGT. CDR3 coding DNA: TGTGCCAGCAGTGAAACACCCACGGGGGGCTACACCTTC. This codes for CASSETPTGGYTF.

The CDR3: CAISDARGGNTEAFF. CDR3 in DNA: TGTGCCATCAGTGACGCCCGGGGAGGGAACACTGAAGCTTTCTTT. The V and J genes are TRBV10-3 and TRBJ1-1, with D unclear. Germline CDR1 ENHRY, CDR2 SYGVKD. The CDR3 is made up of 15 amino acids. V gave up 3 bases and J gave up 1 base, with 12 bases separating them.

The chain recombines TRBV6-1 with TRBJ1-1, with TRBD1 identical over 9 bases. Per the germline V gene, CDR1 is MNHNS and CDR2 is SASEGT. The CDR3 is 15 residues long. Unmatched junction bases numbered 6, after V lost 2 bases and J lost 5 bases. In DNA, the CDR3 is TGTGCCAGCAGTGAAATACAGGGGGCGAGAACTGAAGCTTTCTTT. Residues: CASSEIQGARTEAFF.

CDR3 sequence (DNA): TGTGCCGTACAGGGGGTTGGGGATAACTATGGCTACACCTTC. It yields the protein CAVQGVGDNYGYTF. V usage is TRBV6-5 and J usage is TRBJ1-2, with 8 nucleotides matching TRBD1. The CDR3 is 14 amino acids. J gave up 1 base and V 11 bases, and 9 bases lay outside the gene matches. CDR1 and CDR2 from the germline V gene are MNHEY and SVGAGI.

The V gene is TRBV6-1, the J gene TRBJ1-5, with TRBD1 identical over 8 bases. CDR3 size: 15 residues. The J segment lost 6 bases and the V segment lost 3 bases, leaving 7 bases of the junction unmatched. Germline V CDR1 and CDR2: MNHNS, SASEGT. CDR3 DNA: TGTGCCAGCAGTGACGCGGACAGGGCGGCTCAGCCCCAGCATTTT. As protein: CASSDADRAAQPQHF.

The chain has TRBV3-1 (or the pseudogene TRBV3-2) and TRBJ2-7; 8 bases match TRBD2. This CDR3 has 15 amino acids. V was clipped by 1 base and J by 2 bases; unmatched bases: 4. Germline V gives CDR1 LGHDT, CDR2 YNNKEL (reference sequence). The CDR3 DNA sequence: TGTGCCAGCAGCCAAGTCGGTAGCGGGGCCTACGAGCAGTACTTC. This encodes CASSQVGSGAYEQYF.

The rearrangement joins TRBV2 to TRBJ2-1; 8 bases line up with TRBD2. After removal of 7 bases from V and 5 bases from J, the junction contained 4 bases not matched to a gene. CDR1 and CDR2 (germline): SNHLY, FYNNEI. CDR3 size: 13 residues. CDR3 DNA sequence: TGTGCCAGCAAACTAGCGGAGAACAATGAGCAGTTCTTC. It specifies CASKLAENNEQFF.

DNA for the CDR3: TGCGCCAGCAGCCAAGTTGGACAGGGGTGGGTTTCACCCCTCCACTTT. Translating gives CASSQVGQGWVSPLHF. V usage is TRBV4-1 and J usage is TRBJ1-6; TRBD1 matches at 9 bases. Germline CDR1 MGHRA, CDR2 YSYEKL. With 1 base clipped from V and 9 bases from J, the junction kept 7 bases outside the gene matches. The CDR3 sequence is 16 residues long.